What follows is one TCR beta chain and its context. The antigen is not known. The CDR3 length is 14 residues. This record belongs to a study of T cell responses to AZD1222 COVID-19 vaccine. Whole-study context: Second-dose intervals of approximately 4 or approximately 12 weeks were pooled. Whole-study findings and limits: Reports indicate that nearly half of spike-specific TCRs are directed at unmutated variant regions.

Using immunoSEQ multiplex PCR, the repertoire was profiled, and TCRdb retains in-frame clones only, with some absent. The sample contains roughly 100,000 clones, around 84% of which appear only once. V gene TRBV21-1 combines with J gene TRBJ1-2; the table's D call TRBD1 went unverified against the DNA. TRBV21-1 is noted as a pseudogene. This clonotype originated in an adult in good health. Material: peripheral blood, obtained on day 0 of AZD1222 vaccination. DNA for the CDR3: TGTGCCAGCAGCAACGGACAGGGGCATGGTGGCTACACCTTC. This codes for CASSNGQGHGGYTF.